A selection of T cell receptor beta chains follows, all from one sample in a study of OX40 agonist ivuxolimab in advanced cancers. Sequencing was performed with immunoSEQ multiplex PCR; in TCRdb, only in-frame clones are kept and a portion is missing. Of 70,000 to 100,000 clones listed, approximately 90% are singletons. The sample was CD4+ or CD8+ T cells sorted from blood, taken in a trial of the OX40 agonist ivuxolimab. Receptors were obtained from an adult with an advanced solid tumor such as melanoma, head and neck, liver or kidney cancer. CDR3s include the opening cysteine and the closing phenylalanine or tryptophan. Expanded clones are given a class, and other clones once, few, many or no size at all.

size: NA
V: TRBV30
J: TRBJ2-1
CDR3: CAWSSGTSYNEQFF

size: few
V: TRBV5-1
J: TRBJ2-2
CDR3: CASSLEARLNTGELFF

size: NA
V: TRBV28
J: NA
CDR3: CASSFGQNSYEQYF

size: NA
V: TRBV21-1
J: TRBJ2-5
CDR3: CASSPLTSDETQYF

size: NA
V: TRBV28
J: TRBJ2-7
CDR3: CASWPGGTPSSYEQYF

size: NA
V: TRBV9
J: TRBJ2-2
CDR3: CASSGDTGELFF

size: NA
V: TRBV27
J: TRBJ2-1
CDR3: CASSHPRDRGMGEQFF

size: NA
V: TRBV6-5
J: TRBJ1-5
CDR3: CASSYSRNSNQPQHF

size: NA
V: TRBV6-6
J: TRBJ1-5
CDR3: CASSSTDRGGNQPQHF

size: NA
V: TRBV7-9
J: TRBJ1-1
CDR3: CASSWGQVTEAFF

size: NA
V: TRBV11-2
J: TRBJ2-7
CDR3: CASSLAGVNYEQYF

size: NA
V: TRBV9
J: TRBJ2-3
CDR3: CASSVEAGAITDTQYF

size: NA
V: TRBV5-5
J: TRBJ1-1
CDR3: CASSSQMNTEAFF

size: NA
V: TRBV12-5
J: TRBJ2-1
CDR3: CASGLTGSSYNEQFF

size: few
V: TRBV6-1
J: TRBJ2-7
CDR3: CASRVRDITYEQYF

size: NA
V: TRBV5-1
J: TRBJ2-1
CDR3: CASSVGASGSLWSYNEQFF

size: NA
V: TRBV9
J: TRBJ2-2
CDR3: CASSVALLTSTGELFF

size: many
V: TRBV2
J: TRBJ1-5
CDR3: CASSRDSFNQPQHF

size: few
V: TRBV10-1
J: TRBJ2-7
CDR3: CASSEFSYEQYF

size: NA
V: TRBV6-1
J: TRBJ2-3
CDR3: CASSERTASDTQYF

size: once
V: TRBV27
J: TRBJ2-6
CDR3: CASSPYNTGANVLTF

size: NA
V: TRBV5-1
J: TRBJ2-5
CDR3: CASSLSKEETQYF

size: once
V: TRBV28
J: NA
CDR3: CASSLSRTLPLIEQYF

size: NA
V: TRBV5-1
J: NA
CDR3: CASSPRTSGSYEQYF

size: NA
V: TRBV15
J: TRBJ1-5
CDR3: CATSRGSLLGGPKPQHF

size: NA
V: TRBV10-3
J: TRBJ2-2
CDR3: CAISERASGNTGELFF

size: NA
V: TRBV27
J: TRBJ1-1
CDR3: CASSLSQGNTEAFF

size: NA
V: TRBV9
J: TRBJ2-2
CDR3: CASSVGIERGLGTGELFF

size: NA
V: TRBV6-6
J: TRBJ2-1
CDR3: CASSSTSGIGGEQFF

size: NA
V: TRBV5-1
J: TRBJ1-4
CDR3: CASSFLQGVGEKLFF

size: NA
V: TRBV7-3
J: TRBJ2-5
CDR3: CASSLRPPVYQETQYF

size: NA
V: TRBV6-5
J: TRBJ2-2
CDR3: CASSYTPQPDTGELFF

size: NA
V: TRBV7-9
J: TRBJ2-5
CDR3: CASSLGTAGTETQYF

size: NA
V: TRBV27
J: TRBJ2-3
CDR3: CASIGADTQYF

size: NA
V: TRBV28
J: TRBJ2-7
CDR3: CASSLAGSSYEQYF

size: NA
V: TRBV11-3
J: TRBJ2-7
CDR3: CASSPLGRTSYEQYF

size: NA
V: TRBV2
J: TRBJ2-7
CDR3: CASTLPGDPYEQYF

size: NA
V: TRBV29-1
J: TRBJ1-4
CDR3: CSVAGWGTGDEKLFF

size: NA
V: TRBV30
J: TRBJ1-2
CDR3: CAWGGEYSGYTF

size: NA
V: TRBV18
J: TRBJ2-7
CDR3: CASSPQDRGRYEQYF

size: NA
V: TRBV5-4
J: TRBJ1-4
CDR3: CASSLEQGEEKLFF

size: NA
V: TRBV11-2
J: TRBJ2-3
CDR3: CASSSESTDTQYF

size: NA
V: TRBV30
J: TRBJ2-7
CDR3: CAWSSTGGGEQYF

size: NA
V: TRBV19
J: TRBJ2-7
CDR3: CASTPRGSYEQYF

size: NA
V: TRBV29-1
J: TRBJ1-2
CDR3: CSVDYGGQDYGYTF

size: NA
V: TRBV5-6
J: TRBJ1-2
CDR3: CASSLASAHRPNYGYTF

size: NA
V: TRBV5-5
J: TRBJ1-4
CDR3: CASSWGQGASEKLFF

size: NA
V: TRBV28
J: TRBJ1-5
CDR3: CASRAGTGWDQPQHF

size: NA
V: TRBV9
J: TRBJ1-2
CDR3: CASSVVSQGADGYTF

size: NA
V: TRBV28
J: TRBJ1-2
CDR3: CASSSGQVHGYTF

size: NA
V: TRBV4-2
J: TRBJ2-7
CDR3: CASSRTGVALSYEQYF

size: NA
V: TRBV5-4
J: TRBJ2-5
CDR3: CASSLAGQASGKETQYF

size: once
V: TRBV7-9
J: TRBJ2-4
CDR3: CASSPRYETSGEKNIQYF

size: NA
V: TRBV6-5
J: TRBJ2-2
CDR3: CASSYSGLASGELFF

size: NA
V: TRBV27
J: TRBJ2-7
CDR3: CASSLSGGSYEQYF

size: NA
V: TRBV7-9
J: TRBJ2-3
CDR3: CASSRGAGTDTQYF

size: once
V: TRBV5-1
J: TRBJ2-7
CDR3: CASRPAGPNSYEQYF